The 32 T cell receptor beta chains in this list originate from one sample, sequenced in a study of CXCR3-negative and CXCR3-positive naive CD8 T cells. The study, taken as a whole, reports: The TRB CDR3s that CXCR3-positive naive cells carried were more hydrophobic than those of CXCR3-negative naive cells.

Which antigens these TCRs recognize remains unknown. Libraries of TRB cDNA were made by 5' RACE and carried UMIs. TCRdb re-called the 5' RACE reads and gives one entry per CDR3 protein, without DNA. This specimen shows some 150,000 distinct CDR3 sequences; the ten leading clones hold 0.25% to 0.3%. The sequenced sample was naive CXCR3+ CD8+ T cells from blood. The subset is: CD45RO-CCR7+CD27+CD95- naive CD8+ T cells expressing CXCR3 (TNR3+). These receptors were taken from a human donor in good health. Some clones in this sample may be carry-over from other donors' samples.

The chain links TRBV29-1 to TRBJ2-1; there is no DNA to check the TCRdb D call of TRBD1. From germline, CDR1 is SQVTM and CDR2 ANQGSEA. The CDR3 runs to 13 residues. The CDR3 here is CSVEGQGGHEQFF.

CDR3 region: CSARSLETYEQYF. The rearrangement joins TRBV20-1 to TRBJ2-7. There are 13 residues in the CDR3. From germline, CDR1 is DFQATT and CDR2 SNEGSKA (reference sequence).

The gene calls are TRBV12-3 or TRBV12-4 and TRBJ1-6; TCRdb's D call, TRBD1, is unchecked because there is no DNA. The CDR3 totals 12 residues. The CDR3 loop reads CASSPGTLPLHF.

V usage is TRBV7-9 and J usage is TRBJ1-1; TCRdb's D gene call, TRBD1, goes unchecked for lack of DNA. The CDR3 contains 14 residues. Germline CDR1 is SEHNR and CDR2 is FQNEAQ (reference sequence). The chain's CDR3 is CASSRIGQGAEAFF.

V and J are TRBV23-1 and TRBJ2-7; TCRdb outputs TRBD2, but without DNA this stays unchecked. TRBV23-1 is annotated as an ORF whose role is uncertain. The CDR3 runs 15 residues. CDR3 sequence reads: CASSDRGRIIREQYF.

The rearrangement joins TRBV29-1 to TRBJ2-5; TCRdb indicates TRBD2, and absent DNA this call remains unverified. Germline V CDR1 and CDR2: SQVTM, ANQGSEA. There are 13 residues in the CDR3. Here the CDR3 reads CSVARPSGETQYF.

The chain has TRBV28 and TRBJ2-3; TCRdb lists TRBD2, though no DNA is available to test this call. This CDR3 comprises 16 residues. Germline CDR1 is MDHEN and CDR2 is SYDVKM. CDR3: CASSLRGLRTTDTQYF.

The genes are TRBV5-4 and TRBJ1-2; TCRdb lists TRBD1, though no DNA is available to test this call. The CDR3 covers 14 residues. CDR1 and CDR2 from the germline V gene are SGHNT and YYREEE (reference sequence). The CDR3 protein is CASTSDEGVYGYTF.

J is TRBJ2-7 and V is TRBV7-6; checking the TCRdb D call of TRBD1 is not possible without DNA. CDR1 and CDR2 (germline): SGHVS, FNYEAQ. This CDR3 has 12 residues. The CDR3 loop is CASSGTGGEQYF.

This chain links TRBV28 with TRBJ2-7; the D call of TRBD1 rests on TCRdb alone, since no DNA is present to check it. Germline assignment: CDR1 MDHEN and CDR2 SYDVKM. The CDR3 has 15 residues. CDR3 sequence reads: CASSLGQGATYEQYF.

This chain uses TRBV4-2 with TRBJ2-2; TCRdb's D call of TRBD2 is untestable without DNA. This CDR3 is built from 19 residues. Germline V gives CDR1 LGHNA, CDR2 YNFKEQ. This CDR3 is CASSQVWGPELAGAGELFF.

The chain carries TRBV20-1 and TRBJ2-1; the TCRdb call, TRBD2, lacks DNA for checking. The CDR3 is made up of 16 amino acids. Germline CDR1 is DFQATT and CDR2 is SNEGSKA (reference sequence). CDR3 loop: CSAKRPGTSGGYEQFF.

The chain recombines TRBV11-2 with TRBJ2-7; TCRdb selects TRBD2, and the lack of DNA leaves this call unchecked. CDR1 is SGHAT and CDR2 is FQNNGV in the germline V gene. The CDR3 is 17 amino acids. The CDR3 reads CASSLGPSSLAAYEQYF.

The chain employs TRBV6-5 and TRBJ2-1; as DNA is missing, the TRBD2 call by TCRdb cannot be tested. Per the germline V gene, CDR1 is MNHEY and CDR2 is SVGAGI. The CDR3 runs 16 residues. CDR3 sequence: CASNPLVGGTYNEQFF.

The chain recombines TRBV29-1 with TRBJ2-2. CDR3 size: 11 residues. The germline gives CDR1 SQVTM, CDR2 ANQGSEA. The CDR3 region is CSVENPGELFF.

V usage is TRBV29-1 and J usage is TRBJ2-2. The CDR3 has 11 residues. Germline V CDR1 and CDR2: SQVTM, ANQGSEA. CDR3 amino acids: CSVAESGELFF.

The chain joins TRBV27 to TRBJ2-7. Germline loops: CDR1 MNHEY, CDR2 SMNVEV (reference sequence). This CDR3 spans 14 amino acids. The CDR3 protein is CASSLYKSTYEQYF.

The chain carries TRBV29-1 and TRBJ2-2; no DNA is available, so the TRBD1 call from TCRdb remains unchecked. The CDR3 contains 12 residues. Germline lookup yields CDR1 SQVTM and CDR2 ANQGSEA. CDR3 protein: CSVDPGSGELFF.

The V call is TRBV12-3 or TRBV12-4, the J call TRBJ2-1. The CDR3 sequence is 11 residues long. The CDR3 loop reads CASSLGDEQFF.

The V call is TRBV12-3 or TRBV12-4, the J call TRBJ2-3; TCRdb's assignment of TRBD2 cannot be checked, as there is no DNA. The CDR3 consists of 18 residues. The CDR3 sequence: CASSPQEGGWPDGHTQYF.

The V and J genes are TRBV11-2 and TRBJ2-7. This CDR3 has 17 residues. Germline CDR1 and CDR2: SGHAT and FQNNGV. The CDR3 sequence: CASSLQPPSYGAYEQYF.

The chain joins TRBV28 to TRBJ1-6; TCRdb names TRBD1, which stays unverified in the absence of DNA. The CDR3 totals 15 residues. The V gene's germline CDR1 is MDHEN and CDR2 SYDVKM. The CDR3 reads CASSYRPDGNSPLHF.

The chain combines TRBV28 with TRBJ2-4; there is no DNA to check the TCRdb D call of TRBD1. The germline gives CDR1 MDHEN, CDR2 SYDVKM. The CDR3 spans 16 residues. The CDR3 sequence is CASSSQGQLAKNIQYF. The full variable domain, completed using reference TRBV28 and TRBJ2-4, is DVKVTQSSRYLVKRTGEKVFLECVQDMDHENMFWYRQDPGLGLRLIYFSYDVKMKEKGDIPEGYSVSREKKERFSLILESASTNQTSMYLCASSSQGQLAKNIQYFGAGTRLSVL.

J is TRBJ2-7 and V is TRBV12-3 or TRBV12-4. The CDR3 is 13 residues long. The CDR3 spells CASSFMVGNEQYF.

The genes are TRBV29-1 and TRBJ2-1; TCRdb returns TRBD1, unconfirmable since there is no DNA. This CDR3 spans 16 amino acids. CDR1 SQVTM and CDR2 ANQGSEA come from the germline V gene. The chain's CDR3 is CSLAGEWARDNNEQFF.

This rearrangement joins TRBV5-1 to TRBJ2-7; the D call from TCRdb, TRBD1, cannot be confirmed without DNA. The CDR3 contains 14 residues. Germline values: CDR1 SGHRS, CDR2 YFSETQ. The CDR3 here is CASSFPGPAYEQYF.

The chain employs TRBV20-1 and TRBJ1-1. Germline V CDR1 and CDR2: DFQATT, SNEGSKA (reference sequence). This CDR3 comprises 16 residues. CDR3 protein: CSARDQGSYTATEAFF.

This sequence joins TRBV11-2 and TRBJ2-1; TCRdb picks TRBD1, but there is no DNA to check that call. The CDR3 is 15 amino acids. CDR1 SGHAT and CDR2 FQNNGV come from the germline V gene. CDR3 sequence reads: CASRPTGQGYNEQFF.

V and J are TRBV29-1 and TRBJ2-3; TCRdb's D call, TRBD1, is unchecked because there is no DNA. The CDR3 consists of 14 residues. Germline CDR1 is SQVTM and CDR2 is ANQGSEA. The chain's CDR3 is CSVVSGGSGDTQYF.

This chain joins TRBV10-2 and TRBJ2-2; TCRdb picks TRBD2, but there is no DNA to check that call. Germline assignment: CDR1 WSHSY and CDR2 SAAADI. The CDR3 totals 14 residues. This CDR3 is CASGSGRKGGELFF.

CDR3 region: CASSLTQGTEAFF. The chain employs TRBV12-3 or TRBV12-4 and TRBJ1-1; TCRdb gives TRBD1 as the D gene, but with no DNA this cannot be confirmed. The CDR3 sequence is 13 residues long.

The rearrangement links TRBV7-8 to TRBJ2-2; TCRdb's assignment of TRBD1 cannot be checked, as there is no DNA. There are 16 residues in the CDR3. The germline V gene has CDR1 SGHVS and CDR2 FQNEAQ. CDR3 amino acids: CASSSGQGARTGELFF.